This entry lists 14 T cell receptor beta chains sequenced from one sample in a study of beta chain features in type 1 diabetes. The study reverse transcribed the entire isolated RNA, so it sequenced expressed TCRB transcripts. The repertoire was sequenced with immunoSEQ multiplex PCR; TCRdb's copy has only in-frame clones and lacks some. The sample lists around 500,000 clones; 30% were seen once. The material sequenced was naive CD4+ T cells from blood. These receptors all come from a man younger than 35 in good health.

In this sample, this clone turned up a few times. The chain has TRBV29-1 and TRBJ2-3; 9 positions match TRBD2. V gave up 4 bases and J gave up 2 bases; unmatched junction bases: 10. Germline CDR1 and CDR2: SQVTM and ANQGSEA. CDR3 length: 16 residues. The CDR3 here is CSVGQETSGYTDTQYF. In DNA form, the CDR3 reads TGCAGCGTTGGACAGGAGACTAGCGGTTACACAGATACGCAGTATTTT.

This clone was recorded a few times. The rearrangement links TRBV30 to TRBJ2-1; TRBD2 matches at 10 bases. The CDR3 is 15 amino acids. V lost 8 bases, J lost 0 bases, and 7 bases stayed unmatched. Germline V gene data show CDR1 as GTSNPN and CDR2 as SVGIG (reference sequence). CDR3 protein: CASIAGGPSYNEQFF. In nucleotides, the CDR3 is TGTGCCAGCATAGCGGGAGGTCCCTCCTACAATGAGCAGTTCTTC. Variable domain in full (rest from reference TRBV30 and TRBJ2-1): SQTIHQWPATLVQPVGSPLSLECTVEGTSNPNLYWYRQAAGRGLQLLFYSVGIGQISSEVPQNLSASRPQDRQFILSSKKLLLSDSGFYLCASIAGGPSYNEQFFGPGTRLTVL.

This chain uses TRBV7-2 with TRBJ2-5, with D tentatively TRBD1 (5 bases). Per germline, CDR1 SGHTA and CDR2 FQGNSA. This CDR3 has 14 residues. V was cut by 0 bases and J by 5 bases, with 10 bases left in between. The CDR3 coding sequence is TGTGCCAGCAGCTTAGCGCAGGGAACGGAGACCCAGTACTTC. Its translation: CASSLAQGTETQYF.

The chain links TRBV29-1 to TRBJ2-5; no firm D call. Germline V gives CDR1 SQVTM, CDR2 ANQGSEA. Trimming removed 4 bases from V and 5 bases from J, with 11 bases in between. The CDR3 contains 12 residues. CDR3 region: CSVGKGSETQYF. CDR3 coding DNA: TGCAGCGTTGGAAAAGGATCCGAGACCCAGTACTTC.

This chain links TRBV9 with TRBJ2-3, with 11 bases fitting TRBD2. CDR3 length equals 13 residues. Per the germline V gene, CDR1 is SGDLS and CDR2 is YYNGEE. V lost 5 bases, J lost 8 bases, and 4 bases stayed unmatched. The DNA of the CDR3 is TGTGCCAGCAGGGGACTAGCGGAGCCTACGCAGTATTTT. It specifies CASRGLAEPTQYF.

In DNA form, the CDR3 reads TGTGCCAGCAGCCCTAGACTAGGCAGCTCCTACAATGAGCAGTTCTTC. Amino acids: CASSPRLGSSYNEQFF. The chain links TRBV5-4 to TRBJ2-1, with D perhaps TRBD2 (6 bases). CDR1 SGHNT and CDR2 YYREEE come from the germline V gene (reference sequence). This CDR3 comprises 16 residues. Trimming cost V 4 bases and J 0 bases, with 14 bases left between them.

This chain uses TRBV5-6 with TRBJ1-5; D remains ambiguous. This CDR3 has 16 residues. Germline assignment: CDR1 SGHDT and CDR2 YYEEEE. V was trimmed by 4 bases and J by 3 bases, leaving 17 bases between them. The CDR3 spells CASSVRGGRYNQPQHF. The CDR3 nucleotides are TGTGCCAGCAGCGTGCGGGGAGGTCGGTACAATCAGCCCCAGCATTTT.

The CDR3 protein is CASSRLLAGNSETQYF. As DNA, the CDR3 is TGTGCCAGCAGTAGACTACTAGCGGGAAATTCGGAGACCCAGTACTTC. The V gene is TRBV5-4, the J gene TRBJ2-5; 10 bases are a match to TRBD2. This CDR3 is 16 amino acids long. V lost 5 bases to trimming and J lost 5 bases; unmatched junction nucleotides: 12. The germline gives CDR1 SGHNT, CDR2 YYREEE (reference sequence).

The chain links TRBV28 to TRBJ2-3, with no clear D. Germline CDR1 and CDR2: MDHEN and SYDVKM. V lost 4 bases and J 0 bases, leaving 2 bases between the germline ends. CDR3 length: 12 amino acids. CDR3 sequence: CASSYSTDTQYF. In DNA form, the CDR3 reads TGTGCCAGCAGTTACAGCACAGATACGCAGTATTTT.

J is TRBJ2-7 and V is TRBV5-1; D not resolved. CDR3 size: 14 residues. From germline, CDR1 is SGHRS and CDR2 YFSETQ. The V and J ends lost 1 base and 0 bases respectively, with 8 bases between them. The DNA of the CDR3 is TGCGCCAGCAGCTTGACAGCTCTCTCCTACGAGCAGTACTTC. Translating gives CASSLTALSYEQYF.

About this clone: Other DNA sequences from this sample encode an identical CDR3 as well. V is TRBV30 and J is TRBJ2-2, with no clear D. V lost 0 bases and J lost 6, with 8 bases in between. The length of the CDR3 is 13 residues. CDR1 and CDR2 from the germline V gene are GTSNPN and SVGIG (reference sequence). CDR3 loop: CAWSVQGAGELFF. The CDR3 DNA follows: TGTGCCTGGAGTGTACAAGGAGCCGGGGAGCTGTTTTTT.

This chain connects TRBV5-4 to TRBJ1-1; 7 bases are a match to TRBD1. The CDR3 sequence is 15 residues long. CDR1 and CDR2 from the germline V gene are SGHNT and YYREEE (reference sequence). J lost 1 base, V lost 5 bases, and 8 bases had no gene match. CDR3 loop: CASSSPGQRNTEAFF. The CDR3 DNA follows: TGTGCCAGCAGTTCGCCGGGACAGAGGAACACTGAAGCTTTCTTT.

The V gene is TRBV30, the J gene TRBJ1-2, with D perhaps matching TRBD1 (5 bases). The germline V gene encodes CDR1 GTSNPN and CDR2 SVGIG (reference sequence). Trimming cost V 2 bases and J 4 bases, with 26 bases left between them. The CDR3 is 18 amino acids. CDR3: CAWSKPLSSGDNRYGYTF. For the CDR3, the DNA is TGTGCCTGGAGTAAGCCCCTATCTTCGGGGGATAATCGCTATGGCTACACCTTC.

In this sample, this clone turned up a few times. CDR3 sequence: CSQWVHTQYF. The CDR3 DNA reads TGCAGCCAATGGGTTCATACGCAGTATTTT. The chain combines TRBV29-1 with TRBJ2-3; no firm D call. In germline, CDR1 is SQVTM, CDR2 ANQGSEA. The V and J ends lost 8 bases and 7 bases respectively, with 10 bases between them. This CDR3 spans 10 amino acids.